This T cell receptor (beta chain) originates from a study of CD4 T cells in relation to SARS-CoV-2 and coronaviruses. Details on this clone: What it binds is unknown.

The CDR3 runs to 17 residues. The V gene's germline CDR1 is MNHEY and CDR2 SVGEGT. The junction had 17 bases not matched to a gene; V was cut back by 6 bases and J by 3 bases. Assay: immunoSEQ multiplex PCR; the TCRdb copy retains only in-frame clones and omits some. This table has around 32,000 clones, more than 75% appearing once. The unexposed donors gave CD4+ T cells in 2011-2018, prior to COVID-19. After approximately ten days of culture, CD4+ T cells were isolated. The source is a human donor in good health. The genes are TRBV6-2 or TRBV6-3 and TRBJ2-7, with 7 nucleotides matching TRBD1. What was sequenced was CD4+ T cells from PBMCs, cultured in vitro. The CDR3 DNA reads TGTGCCAGCAGCTCACTCCGGACAGGCCTAACAGGCTACGAGCAGTACTTC. Encoded protein: CASSSLRTGLTGYEQYF.